These 15 T cell receptor beta chains were all obtained from the same sample, sequenced in a study of blood T cell dynamics during melanoma immunotherapy. Time point of the sample: pre-treatment baseline. Profiled with immunoSEQ multiplex PCR; TCRdb holds only in-frame clones, not every one. The data contain 9,500 to 14,000 clones, approximately 82% of them seen just once; the ten biggest clones take up approximately 19%. Specimen: blood, collected from a patient treated with checkpoint blockade. The receptors were sampled from a human donor with melanoma.

This chain uses TRBV7-9 with TRBJ2-1, with a possible D match to TRBD2 (5 bases). Germline CDR1 SEHNR, CDR2 FQNEAQ (reference sequence). The CDR3 totals 14 residues. V lost 0 bases, J lost 6 bases, and 9 bases lay in between. CDR3 bases: TGTGCCAGCAGCTTAGCGGGAGTAGGCAATGAGCAGTTCTTC. Encoded protein: CASSLAGVGNEQFF.

CDR3 amino acids: CASSQDGALPTGEQFF. For the CDR3, the DNA is TGTGCCAGCAGCCAAGATGGGGCGCTACCCACAGGGGAGCAGTTCTTC. The V and J genes are TRBV4-2 and TRBJ2-1, with D possibly matching TRBD1 (6 bases). Germline V gene data show CDR1 as LGHNA and CDR2 as YNFKEQ. The CDR3 runs to 16 residues. The V and J ends lost 0 bases and 10 bases respectively, with 19 bases between them.

The CDR3: CASSRQGSYEQYF. CDR3 in DNA: TGTGCCAGCAGCCGACAGGGCTCCTACGAGCAGTACTTC. The J gene is TRBJ2-7, the V gene TRBV28; 7 bases match TRBD1. The V gene end was trimmed by 6 bases and the J gene end by 0 bases; junction bases not matched to a gene: 2. The CDR3 extends over 13 amino acids. Germline CDR1 and CDR2: MDHEN and SYDVKM. Complete variable domain (other parts from reference TRBV28 and TRBJ2-7): DVKVTQSSRYLVKRTGEKVFLECVQDMDHENMFWYRQDPGLGLRLIYFSYDVKMKEKGDIPEGYSVSREKKERFSLILESASTNQTSMYLCASSRQGSYEQYFGPGTRLTVT.

CDR3 region: CASTGSLNTGELFF. In DNA form, the CDR3 reads TGTGCCTCGACAGGGTCACTTAACACCGGGGAGCTGTTTTTT. This chain links TRBV6-6 with TRBJ2-2, with 7 bases aligning to TRBD1. V was pared by 11 bases and J by 2 bases, with 8 bases of the junction left unmatched. This CDR3 is 14 amino acids long. CDR1 is MNHNY, CDR2 SVGAGI, per germline (reference sequence).

The chain has TRBV6-1 and TRBJ2-5; 7 nucleotides match TRBD1. Germline CDR1 is MNHNS and CDR2 is SASEGT. Trimming at V came to 7 bases and at J to 2 bases, leaving 4 bases not matched to a gene. The CDR3 runs 13 residues. DNA for the CDR3: TGTGCCAGCAACCGACAGGGACAAGAGACCCAGTACTTC. Translation: CASNRQGQETQYF.

CDR3 sequence: CASSFIQGTIYF. For the CDR3, the DNA is TGTGCCAGTAGTTTTATTCAGGGGACCATATATTTT. The chain is built from TRBV19 and TRBJ1-3; D is perhaps TRBD1 (6 bases). Trimming pared 5 bases from V and 10 bases from J, leaving 12 bases between. Germline loops: CDR1 LNHDA, CDR2 SQIVND (reference sequence). This CDR3 contains 12 residues.

This clone was found once. The chain uses TRBV28 and TRBJ2-1; D is perhaps TRBD1 or TRBD2 (6 bases each). V lost 6 bases and J lost 4, with 13 bases in between. Germline assignment: CDR1 MDHEN and CDR2 SYDVKM. CDR3 length: 14 amino acids. The CDR3 bases are TGTGCCAGCAGGGGGGGCGGGTCTTACAATGAGCAGTTCTTC. It translates to CASRGGGSYNEQFF.

The chain couples TRBV7-3 to TRBJ2-2; no clear D gene. The CDR3 totals 13 residues. Trimming removed 5 bases at V and 6 bases at J, with 10 bases between. CDR1 SGHTA and CDR2 FQGTGA come from the germline V gene. CDR3 sequence: CASSGRSAGELFF. Written as DNA, the CDR3 is TGTGCCAGCAGCGGAAGATCCGCCGGGGAGCTGTTTTTT.

The V call is TRBV2, the J call TRBJ1-1; the match to TRBD1 covers 9 bases. The V and J ends lost 3 bases and 10 bases, in that order; junction bases with no gene match: 12. Looked up from germline, CDR1 is SNHLY and CDR2 is FYNNEI. This CDR3 has 15 residues. CDR3 bases: TGTGCCAGCAGTGACCCGACAGGGGGTGAGATCCGAGCTTTCTTT. This translates into CASSDPTGGEIRAFF.

V is TRBV9 and J is TRBJ1-2; the match to TRBD1 covers 7 bases. Germline trimming cut 4 bases from V and 5 bases from J; bases unmatched to any gene: 11. Germline-derived CDR1 and CDR2 are SGDLS and YYNGEE. This CDR3 is built from 15 residues. CDR3 region: CASSPAGTVFYGYTF. As DNA, the CDR3 is TGTGCCAGCAGCCCAGCCGGGACAGTATTTTATGGCTACACCTTC.

This clone was counted a single time. The rearrangement joins TRBV7-9 to TRBJ1-2; D may be TRBD1 (5 bases). Trimming took off 3 bases at V and 10 bases at J, with 21 bases between the two ends. The CDR3 is 15 residues long. The germline V gene encodes CDR1 SEHNR and CDR2 FQNEAQ (reference sequence). In DNA, the CDR3 is TGTGCCAGCAGCTTTTGGTCCTGGGGGTCTAATGACTACACCTTC. Protein product: CASSFWSWGSNDYTF.

The rearrangement joins TRBV25-1 to TRBJ2-7, with 8 bases that match TRBD1. The germline V gene has CDR1 MGHDK and CDR2 SYGVNS. The CDR3 contains 16 residues. Losses at the gene ends were 0 bases for V and 3 bases for J; bases not matched to a gene: 7. The CDR3 coding sequence is TGTGCCAGCAGTGAATATAGAGGCGGGACAGGCTACGAGCAGTACTTC. Encoded protein: CASSEYRGGTGYEQYF.

The V and J genes are TRBV28 and TRBJ1-1; 12 nucleotides align to TRBD1. The junction had 10 bases not matched to a gene; V was cut back by 8 bases and J by 3 bases. The CDR3 contains 16 residues. Germline V lookup: CDR1 MDHEN, CDR2 SYDVKM. The CDR3 bases are TGTGCCAGCGCTCCCGGGACAGGGGGCGTTTACACTGAAGCTTTCTTT. It translates to CASAPGTGGVYTEAFF.

The rearrangement joins TRBV6-1 to TRBJ1-1; 7 positions match TRBD1. The germline gives CDR1 MNHNS, CDR2 SASEGT. Trimming removed 4 bases from V and 1 base from J; junction bases left unmatched: 6. This CDR3 is built from 15 residues. The DNA for the CDR3 is TGTGCCAGCAGTGGTGGGGGACAGCAGAACACTGAAGCTTTCTTT. Its translation is CASSGGGQQNTEAFF.

The chain is built from TRBV28 and TRBJ1-6; a weak D match, TRBD1 (6 bases). V shed 6 bases and J shed 0 bases, with 12 bases lying between them. The CDR3 has 16 residues. The germline gives CDR1 MDHEN, CDR2 SYDVKM. The CDR3 DNA reads TGTGCCAGCAGCGTGGGGGCCAGCTCCTATAATTCACCCCTCCACTTT. Protein: CASSVGASSYNSPLHF.